This is a list of T cell receptor beta chains from one sample in a study of cytomegalovirus exposure and HLA in healthy donors. Method: immunoSEQ multiplex PCR; TCRdb's copy keeps in-frame clones and lacks some. The sample has 100,000 to 150,000 clones; roughly three quarters are singletons. Sequenced sample: PBMCs. The receptors derive from a woman aged 55-69 years in good health and CMV-seronegative. CDR3s include the opening cysteine and the closing phenylalanine or tryptophan. The D gene is left open where the match is weak. Clone sizes are given selectively: once, few, many, or a class where the clone is expanded.

d_gene: .
abundance: few
v_gene: TRBV21-1
j_gene: TRBJ1-5
CDR3nt: TGTGCCAGCCGAAACCCGGACAAGGAAAACTATAGCAATCAGCCCCAGCATTTT
CDR3aa: CASRNPDKENYSNQPQHF

d_gene: TRBD1
abundance: once
v_gene: TRBV5-1
j_gene: TRBJ2-3
CDR3nt: TGCGCCAGCAGCCCGAACCCGACCGGACAGGGGGGCACAGATACGCAGTATTTT
CDR3aa: CASSPNPTGQGGTDTQYF

d_gene: .
abundance: .
v_gene: TRBV28
j_gene: TRBJ1-3
CDR3nt: TGTGCCAGCAGTTTCTCAGACTCTGGAAACACCATATATTTT
CDR3aa: CASSFSDSGNTIYF

d_gene: .
abundance: .
v_gene: TRBV27
j_gene: TRBJ1-2
CDR3nt: TGTGCCAGCAGTACGAACCGACAGGCCCGGCACTATGGCTACACCTTC
CDR3aa: CASSTNRQARHYGYTF

d_gene: TRBD1
abundance: .
v_gene: TRBV30
j_gene: TRBJ2-4
CDR3nt: TGTGCCTCCACGACAGGGGGCCTGGCCAAAAACATTCAGTACTTC
CDR3aa: CASTTGGLAKNIQYF

d_gene: .
abundance: .
v_gene: TRBV2
j_gene: TRBJ2-3
CDR3nt: TGTGCCAGCGGGGGGAACACAGATACGCAGTATTTT
CDR3aa: CASGGNTDTQYF

d_gene: TRBD1
abundance: .
v_gene: TRBV18
j_gene: TRBJ2-5
CDR3nt: TGTGCCAGCTCACTTGCCGCAGGGGGCTTCCAAGAGACCCAGTACTTC
CDR3aa: CASSLAAGGFQETQYF

d_gene: TRBD2
abundance: .
v_gene: TRBV4-1
j_gene: TRBJ2-7
CDR3nt: TGCGCCAGCAGCCAGAGCCAAGCGGGGGTTACCTACGAGCAGTACTTC
CDR3aa: CASSQSQAGVTYEQYF

d_gene: TRBD1
abundance: .
v_gene: TRBV5-6
j_gene: TRBJ1-1
CDR3nt: TGTGCCAGCAGCTGGGGGACAGGGAGGATGAACACTGAAGCTTTCTTT
CDR3aa: CASSWGTGRMNTEAFF

d_gene: .
abundance: .
v_gene: TRBV6-1
j_gene: TRBJ2-6
CDR3nt: TGTGCCAGCAGTGAAAGATCGCCAGGCGGGGCCAACGTCCTGACTTTC
CDR3aa: CASSERSPGGANVLTF

d_gene: .
abundance: .
v_gene: TRBV28
j_gene: TRBJ1-5
CDR3nt: TGTGCCAGCAGTTTTTCGAGTCTATCTCAGCCCCAGCATTTT
CDR3aa: CASSFSSLSQPQHF

d_gene: TRBD2
abundance: .
v_gene: TRBV4-1
j_gene: TRBJ2-5
CDR3nt: TGCGCCAGCAGCCGACTAGCGGGGGGGCAAGAGACCCAGTACTTC
CDR3aa: CASSRLAGGQETQYF

d_gene: TRBD1
abundance: .
v_gene: TRBV28
j_gene: TRBJ1-1
CDR3nt: TGTGCCAGCAGTTCCTCTAGGGGGCAATTCACTGAAGCTTTCTTT
CDR3aa: CASSSSRGQFTEAFF

d_gene: .
abundance: .
v_gene: TRBV18
j_gene: TRBJ1-5
CDR3nt: TGTGCCAGCTCATCAACCATGGGACAAAATCAGCCCCAGCATTTT
CDR3aa: CASSSTMGQNQPQHF

d_gene: .
abundance: few
v_gene: TRBV5-1
j_gene: TRBJ2-5
CDR3nt: TGCGCCAGCAGCTTGTGGCAGGGTGAAGAGACCCAGTACTTC
CDR3aa: CASSLWQGEETQYF

d_gene: .
abundance: .
v_gene: TRBV11-2
j_gene: TRBJ1-2
CDR3nt: TGTGCCAGCAGCTTATTACGGGGCTATGGCTACACCTTC
CDR3aa: CASSLLRGYGYTF

d_gene: TRBD1
abundance: .
v_gene: TRBV30
j_gene: TRBJ1-1
CDR3nt: TGTGCCTGGGGGGACAGGGGAAGAAACACTGAAGCTTTCTTT
CDR3aa: CAWGDRGRNTEAFF

d_gene: TRBD2
abundance: once
v_gene: TRBV5-1
j_gene: TRBJ2-7
CDR3nt: TGCGCCAGCAGCAGACTAGCGGGAGGGCCCCACGAGCAGTACTTC
CDR3aa: CASSRLAGGPHEQYF

d_gene: TRBD1
abundance: .
v_gene: TRBV28
j_gene: TRBJ1-5
CDR3nt: TGTGCCAGCAGTTACCAGGGGGCTCAGCCCCAGCATTTT
CDR3aa: CASSYQGAQPQHF

d_gene: .
abundance: .
v_gene: TRBV18
j_gene: TRBJ1-2
CDR3nt: TGTGCCAGCTCAGGGGACATACCGGGTATATATGGCTACACCTTC
CDR3aa: CASSGDIPGIYGYTF

d_gene: TRBD1
abundance: .
v_gene: TRBV10-3
j_gene: TRBJ2-6
CDR3nt: TGTGCCATCAGTGCGGAACAGGGGGCACTCGGATCTGGGGCCAACGTCCTGACTTTC
CDR3aa: CAISAEQGALGSGANVLTF

d_gene: TRBD1
abundance: .
v_gene: TRBV7-6
j_gene: TRBJ2-6
CDR3nt: TGTGCCAGCAGCCGGGGACAGAGCCTCCCCGCTGGGGCCAACGTCCTGACTTTC
CDR3aa: CASSRGQSLPAGANVLTF

d_gene: TRBD1
abundance: .
v_gene: TRBV18
j_gene: TRBJ2-3
CDR3nt: TGTGCCAGCTCACGAAGGGACAGCGAACTCACAGATACGCAGTATTTT
CDR3aa: CASSRRDSELTDTQYF

d_gene: .
abundance: .
v_gene: TRBV7-9
j_gene: TRBJ2-7
CDR3nt: TGTGCCAGCAGCCCAGAAAGGGGCGAGCAGTACTTC
CDR3aa: CASSPERGEQYF

d_gene: TRBD2
abundance: .
v_gene: TRBV29-1
j_gene: TRBJ2-5
CDR3nt: TGCAGCGTGACTAGCGGCCAAGAGACCCAGTACTTC
CDR3aa: CSVTSGQETQYF

d_gene: TRBD2
abundance: .
v_gene: TRBV4-1
j_gene: TRBJ2-7
CDR3nt: TGCGCCAGCAGCCAAGCCCTAGCGGGAGGATCCTCTTCCTACGAGCAGTACTTC
CDR3aa: CASSQALAGGSSSYEQYF

d_gene: .
abundance: .
v_gene: TRBV27
j_gene: TRBJ1-6
CDR3nt: TGTGCCAGCAGCCCAGGGGTTTCACCCCTCCACTTT
CDR3aa: CASSPGVSPLHF

d_gene: TRBD1
abundance: .
v_gene: TRBV9
j_gene: TRBJ1-1
CDR3nt: TGTGCCAGCAGCGGACTCCCAGGGGGCCGGAACACTGAAGCTTTCTTT
CDR3aa: CASSGLPGGRNTEAFF

d_gene: TRBD2
abundance: .
v_gene: TRBV5-1
j_gene: TRBJ2-3
CDR3nt: TGCGCCAGCCGCCCCGAGCGGGGGAGCACAGATACGCAGTATTTT
CDR3aa: CASRPERGSTDTQYF

d_gene: TRBD2
abundance: .
v_gene: TRBV14
j_gene: TRBJ2-5
CDR3nt: TGTGCCAGCAGCCAAGTGATCGGGACTAGCGGGAGGTCGAGAGAGACCCAGTACTTC
CDR3aa: CASSQVIGTSGRSRETQYF

d_gene: TRBD1
abundance: .
v_gene: TRBV18
j_gene: TRBJ1-2
CDR3nt: TGTGCCAGCTCACCACCGATATTCCCGGGACAGGGATCCGGTGGCTACACCTTC
CDR3aa: CASSPPIFPGQGSGGYTF

d_gene: .
abundance: .
v_gene: TRBV7-6
j_gene: TRBJ2-7
CDR3nt: TGTGCCAGCAGCCAAAGGGGCGGTGGGGAGCAGTACTTC
CDR3aa: CASSQRGGGEQYF

d_gene: .
abundance: once
v_gene: TRBV6-6
j_gene: TRBJ1-1
CDR3nt: TGTGCCAGCACCCGCGAGACTGAAGCTTTCTTT
CDR3aa: CASTRETEAFF

d_gene: TRBD2
abundance: .
v_gene: TRBV14
j_gene: TRBJ2-5
CDR3nt: TGTGCCAGCAGCCACGGGGGGGGCGAGACCCAGTACTTC
CDR3aa: CASSHGGGETQYF

d_gene: .
abundance: .
v_gene: TRBV6-1
j_gene: TRBJ2-2
CDR3nt: TGTGCCAGCAGTGAAGCGCTTCGAGGGTTTCTAATGAGGTTGAACACCGGGGAGCTGTTTTTT
CDR3aa: CASSEALRGFLMRLNTGELFF

d_gene: TRBD1
abundance: .
v_gene: TRBV5-1
j_gene: TRBJ2-7
CDR3nt: TGCGCCAGCAGCCCAGGGACAGGGATTACCTACGAGCAGTACTTC
CDR3aa: CASSPGTGITYEQYF

d_gene: .
abundance: .
v_gene: TRBV6-5
j_gene: TRBJ2-7
CDR3nt: TGTGCCAGCAGCCCTACAGGGTTCTCGGCCTACGAGCAGTACTTC
CDR3aa: CASSPTGFSAYEQYF

d_gene: .
abundance: .
v_gene: TRBV28
j_gene: TRBJ2-5
CDR3nt: TGTGCCAGCAGTTTATATTCTGGGGGGACCGGGGAGACCCAGTACTTC
CDR3aa: CASSLYSGGTGETQYF

d_gene: TRBD1
abundance: .
v_gene: TRBV28
j_gene: TRBJ1-4
CDR3nt: TGTGCCAGCAGTTTCAGCCGGGACAGTATGGAAAAACTGTTTTTT
CDR3aa: CASSFSRDSMEKLFF

d_gene: .
abundance: .
v_gene: TRBV28
j_gene: TRBJ2-2
CDR3nt: TGTGCCAGCAGTTTAAATACACCCCAGGGGTCCGGGGAGCTGTTTTTT
CDR3aa: CASSLNTPQGSGELFF

d_gene: TRBD2
abundance: .
v_gene: TRBV19
j_gene: TRBJ2-3
CDR3nt: TGTGCCAGTAACTCGGGGGGGGTATGGGCAGATACGCAGTATTTT
CDR3aa: CASNSGGVWADTQYF

d_gene: .
abundance: .
v_gene: TRBV5-8
j_gene: TRBJ2-1
CDR3nt: TGTGCCAGCAGCTTGACGAGGTCCTACAATGAGCAGTTCTTC
CDR3aa: CASSLTRSYNEQFF

d_gene: .
abundance: .
v_gene: TRBV30
j_gene: TRBJ1-2
CDR3nt: TGTGCCTGGAGTGTAGGTCGGGAGGGTGGCTACACCTTC
CDR3aa: CAWSVGREGGYTF

d_gene: .
abundance: .
v_gene: TRBV5-4
j_gene: TRBJ1-6
CDR3nt: TGTGCCAGCAGCTTGCCTCGAGGGGGTAGTTCACCCCTCCACTTT
CDR3aa: CASSLPRGGSSPLHF

d_gene: TRBD1
abundance: .
v_gene: TRBV5-1
j_gene: TRBJ2-7
CDR3nt: TGCGCCAGCAGCTCGGAAAGGGGGCGCGTAGGAACCTACGAGCAGTACTTC
CDR3aa: CASSSERGRVGTYEQYF

d_gene: .
abundance: .
v_gene: TRBV7-3
j_gene: TRBJ1-1
CDR3nt: TGTGCCAGCAGCTTAGTACACACCTTGAACACTGAAGCTTTCTTT
CDR3aa: CASSLVHTLNTEAFF

d_gene: TRBD2
abundance: few
v_gene: TRBV7-9
j_gene: TRBJ2-2
CDR3nt: TGTGCCAGCAGCTTAGGCGGGGGTCGTTCGGCCACCGGGGAGCTGTTTTTT
CDR3aa: CASSLGGGRSATGELFF

d_gene: .
abundance: .
v_gene: TRBV19
j_gene: TRBJ1-1
CDR3nt: TGTGCCAGTAGTACGGACAGTATGAGGAACACTGAAGCTTTCTTT
CDR3aa: CASSTDSMRNTEAFF

d_gene: .
abundance: .
v_gene: TRBV5-4
j_gene: TRBJ2-7
CDR3nt: TGTGCCAGCAGCACCATGGGGCTCTACGAGCAGTACTTC
CDR3aa: CASSTMGLYEQYF

d_gene: .
abundance: few
v_gene: TRBV10-1
j_gene: TRBJ2-1
CDR3nt: TGCGCCAGCAGTGATTGGGGGGAGAGGGGAGGTGAGCAGTTCTTC
CDR3aa: CASSDWGERGGEQFF

d_gene: TRBD1
abundance: .
v_gene: TRBV28
j_gene: TRBJ2-7
CDR3nt: TGTGCCAGCAGTGTTGAGACAGGGAAGAGCTCCTACGAGCAGTACTTC
CDR3aa: CASSVETGKSSYEQYF

d_gene: TRBD1
abundance: .
v_gene: TRBV18
j_gene: TRBJ1-5
CDR3nt: TGTGCCAGCTCACCACGACAGGGAGCAAATCAGCCCCAGCATTTT
CDR3aa: CASSPRQGANQPQHF

d_gene: .
abundance: .
v_gene: TRBV28
j_gene: TRBJ1-2
CDR3nt: TGTGCCAGCAGTTCGGACGGCAGGAGGCTTAACTATGGCTACACCTTC
CDR3aa: CASSSDGRRLNYGYTF

d_gene: TRBD1
abundance: .
v_gene: TRBV7-8
j_gene: TRBJ2-3
CDR3nt: TGTGCCAGCAGCCGGGACAGGGGGCGCACAGATACGCAGTATTTT
CDR3aa: CASSRDRGRTDTQYF

d_gene: TRBD2
abundance: .
v_gene: TRBV15
j_gene: TRBJ2-7
CDR3nt: TGTGCCACCAGCAGTAATTTAGCGGGAGAATGGGAGCAGTACTTC
CDR3aa: CATSSNLAGEWEQYF